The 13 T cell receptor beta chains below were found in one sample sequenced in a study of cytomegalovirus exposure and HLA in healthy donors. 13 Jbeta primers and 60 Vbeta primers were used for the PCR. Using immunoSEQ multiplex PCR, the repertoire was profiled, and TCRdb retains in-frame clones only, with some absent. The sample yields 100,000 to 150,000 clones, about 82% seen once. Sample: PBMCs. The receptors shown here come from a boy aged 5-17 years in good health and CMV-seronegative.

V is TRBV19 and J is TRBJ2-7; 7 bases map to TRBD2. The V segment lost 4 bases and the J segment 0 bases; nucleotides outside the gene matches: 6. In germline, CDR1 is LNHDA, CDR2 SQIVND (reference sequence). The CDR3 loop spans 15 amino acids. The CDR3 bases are TGTGCCAGTAGTACTCTAGCGGAGAGCTCCTACGAGCAGTACTTC. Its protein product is CASSTLAESSYEQYF.

The CDR3 DNA reads as TGTGCCAGCAGCGTGGGGGGAAGGAACACCATATATTTT. Translating it yields CASSVGGRNTIYF. This chain connects TRBV9 to TRBJ1-3; the D gene is possibly TRBD1 (5 bases). The length of the CDR3 is 13 residues. Trimming removed 2 bases from V and 7 bases from J, with 10 bases in between. Germline CDR1 SGDLS, CDR2 YYNGEE.

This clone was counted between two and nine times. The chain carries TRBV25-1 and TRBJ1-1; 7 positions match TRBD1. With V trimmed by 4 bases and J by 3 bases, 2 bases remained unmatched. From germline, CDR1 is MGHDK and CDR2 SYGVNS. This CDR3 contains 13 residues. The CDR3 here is CASSGTGDTEAFF. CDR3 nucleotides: TGTGCCAGCAGTGGTACAGGGGACACTGAAGCTTTCTTT.

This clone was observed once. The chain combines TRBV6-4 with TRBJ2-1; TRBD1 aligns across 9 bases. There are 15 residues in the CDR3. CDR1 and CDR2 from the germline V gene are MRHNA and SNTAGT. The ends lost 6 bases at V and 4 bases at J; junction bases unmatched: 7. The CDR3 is CASRGYRGRYNEQFF. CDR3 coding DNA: TGTGCCAGCAGGGGCTACAGGGGGCGTTACAATGAGCAGTTCTTC.

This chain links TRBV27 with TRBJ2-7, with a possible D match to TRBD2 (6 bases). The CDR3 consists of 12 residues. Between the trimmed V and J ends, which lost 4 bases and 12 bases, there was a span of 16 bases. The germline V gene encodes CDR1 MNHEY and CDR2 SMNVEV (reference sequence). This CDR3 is CASSYLGGDAYF. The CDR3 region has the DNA TGTGCCAGCAGTTATCTTGGAGGGGACGCGTACTTC.

The CDR3 reads CASSLAASSNTDTQYF. As DNA, the CDR3 is TGCGCCAGCAGCTTGGCAGCTAGCAGTAACACAGATACGCAGTATTTT. The J gene is TRBJ2-3, the V gene TRBV5-1, with D perhaps matching TRBD2 (5 bases). Germline-derived CDR1 and CDR2 are SGHRS and YFSETQ. Trimming removed 0 bases at V and 2 bases at J, with 13 bases between. This CDR3 is built from 16 residues. The whole variable domain, filled in from reference TRBV5-1 and TRBJ2-3, reads KAGVTQTPRYLIKTRGQQVTLSCSPISGHRSVSWYQQTPGQGLQFLFEYFSETQRNKGNFPGRFSGRQFSNSRSEMNVSTLELGDSALYLCASSLAASSNTDTQYFGPGTRLTVL.

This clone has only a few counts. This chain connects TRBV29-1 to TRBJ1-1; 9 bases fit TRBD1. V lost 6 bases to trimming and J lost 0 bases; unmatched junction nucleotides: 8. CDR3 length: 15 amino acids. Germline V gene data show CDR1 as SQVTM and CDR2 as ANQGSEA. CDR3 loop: CSVGGQGTMNTEAFF. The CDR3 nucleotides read TGCAGCGTGGGTGGACAGGGGACCATGAACACTGAAGCTTTCTTT.

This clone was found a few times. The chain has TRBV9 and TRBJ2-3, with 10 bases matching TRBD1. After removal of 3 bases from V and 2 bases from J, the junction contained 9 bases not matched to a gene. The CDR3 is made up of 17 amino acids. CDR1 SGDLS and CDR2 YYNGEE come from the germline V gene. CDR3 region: CASSAGPGTGVTDTQYF. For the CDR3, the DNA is TGTGCCAGCAGCGCAGGTCCCGGGACAGGGGTCACAGATACGCAGTATTTT.

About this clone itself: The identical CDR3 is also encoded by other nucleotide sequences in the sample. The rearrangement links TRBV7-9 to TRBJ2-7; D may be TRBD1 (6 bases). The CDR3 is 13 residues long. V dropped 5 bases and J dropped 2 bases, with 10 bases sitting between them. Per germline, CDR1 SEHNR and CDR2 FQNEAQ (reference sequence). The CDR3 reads CASSPGQTYEQYF. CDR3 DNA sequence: TGTGCCAGCAGCCCCGGACAGACCTACGAGCAGTACTTC.

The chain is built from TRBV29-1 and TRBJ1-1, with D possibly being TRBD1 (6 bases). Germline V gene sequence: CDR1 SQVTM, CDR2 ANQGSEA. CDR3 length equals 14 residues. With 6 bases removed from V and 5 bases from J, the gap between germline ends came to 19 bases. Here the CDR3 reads CSVGSGQPGTEAFF. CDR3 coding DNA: TGCAGCGTCGGCTCCGGACAGCCCGGGACTGAAGCTTTCTTT.

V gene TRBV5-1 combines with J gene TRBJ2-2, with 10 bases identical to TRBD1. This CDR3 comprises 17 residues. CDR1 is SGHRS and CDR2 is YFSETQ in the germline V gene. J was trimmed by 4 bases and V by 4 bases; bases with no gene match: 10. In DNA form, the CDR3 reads TGCGCCAGCAGCCTAACCGGGACAGGGGTGTTCACCGGGGAGCTGTTTTTT. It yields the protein CASSLTGTGVFTGELFF.

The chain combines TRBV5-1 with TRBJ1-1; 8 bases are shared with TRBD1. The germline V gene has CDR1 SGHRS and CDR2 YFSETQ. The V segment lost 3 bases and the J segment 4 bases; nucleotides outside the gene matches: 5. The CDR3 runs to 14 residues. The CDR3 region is CASSSRGLGTEAFF. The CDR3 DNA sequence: TGCGCCAGCAGCTCCAGGGGGCTGGGCACTGAAGCTTTCTTT.

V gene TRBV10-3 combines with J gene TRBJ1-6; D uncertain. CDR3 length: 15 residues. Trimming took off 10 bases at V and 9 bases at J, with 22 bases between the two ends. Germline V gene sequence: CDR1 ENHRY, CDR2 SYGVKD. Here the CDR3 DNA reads TGTGCCAGCGCCGACGGGGAATCCGGAGGTTCACCCCTCCACTTT. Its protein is CASADGESGGSPLHF.